This TCR beta chain emerged from a study of blood T cells in healthy people across ages (dated by TCRdb to between 2015 and 2016). At the level of the whole study: In model experiments, template switching captured about one uniquely barcoded TCR beta cDNA molecule for every two T cells. Using deep sequencing normalized with unique cDNA molecular identifiers, the study measured how TCR beta repertoire diversity changes with age. The donors were split into four age groups: young (average around 16 years), middle-aged (around 37), aged (over 55) and long-lived (roughly 80). Donors of different ages were randomly distributed across sequencing lanes to avoid experimental bias. For two donors (one aged 18 to 30 and one aged 80 or older), the study analyzed two additional independent replicas of 1 million unique cDNA reads from the same blood draw. The research as a whole found: Compared with the aged group, the long-lived group had more naive CD4+ T cells, fewer expanded clones and increased TCR diversity, a pattern suggesting age selection. There was a strong correlation between observed TCR beta diversity and the percentage of naive T cells measured by flow cytometry. Observed TCR beta diversity per million T cells fell roughly linearly with age, and a significant reduction was already apparent by age around 44. Because profiling used bulk unsorted PBMCs, naive and antigen-experienced compartments could not be compared conclusively. The CMV infection status of donors was not known, potentially confounding age-related changes in expanded clonotypes. Estimates of total diversity based on one million sequenced T cells were regarded as lower bounds and as underestimates.

This clonotype appeared a few times. Its specific antigen is unknown. No qualities accompany the bases; no much larger clone lies one base away. Systemically healthy Caucasian individuals from Russia, 39 in total and aged about 6 to 95 years, were included as donors. About 10 milliliters of peripheral blood were collected from each donor into EDTA-treated Vacutainer tubes. Ficoll-Paque density-gradient centrifugation was used to isolate PBMCs, with at least 7 million obtained per sample. Total RNA, at least 5 micrograms per sample, was extracted from PBMCs with Trizol reagent. For every donor, flow cytometry on a PBMC aliquot measured the percentage of naive CD45RAhigh/CD27high T cells. Library preparation employed 5' RACE. The listed sequencing device is Illumina HiSeq 2500. A second PCR of roughly 6 to 11 cycles was run with a J-beta primer mix and a sample-barcoded 5' primer. A unique molecular identifier was introduced onto each TCR beta cDNA molecule by a template-switch 5' adaptor carrying 12 random nucleotides. Each sample yielded at least 2.5 million CDR3-containing paired-end reads. The Mint cDNA synthesis kit, primed by a TRBC-specific oligonucleotide, was used to synthesize first-strand cDNA from all RNA. Following uracil-DNA glycosylase treatment, all cDNA underwent a first 18-cycle PCR with the universal primers M1SS and BC2_uni_R. As for how the authors treated the data: For normalization, 1 million high-quality reads, each with a distinct molecular identifier, were randomly selected from each sample. Reads with shared molecular identifiers were discarded instead of being binned into consensus sequences. MiTCR, set to a Q25 quality threshold and the strictest error-elimination algorithm, was used for CDR3 identification, clonotype clustering and error correction. Lower-bound total TCR beta diversity was estimated with a nonparametric unseen species model using Euler transformation. TCRdb trimmed public reads at Q25 via fastp, called clones via MiXCR and kept in-frame beta chains. Rows with a matching CDR3 protein are joined into one entry that keeps the most common DNA and genes. The V and J calls were determined by TCRdb, not by the authors. In all, the sample holds about 1.4 million distinct CDR3 sequences, and around 59% of those were seen once. The top ten clonotypes cover over 5.5% of the sample.

A distance of 7 bases separates the germline ends of V and J, which lose 5 bases and 4 bases respectively. Including cysteine and phenylalanine, the CDR3 has 11 amino acids. The sequence is cut down to CDR3 DNA, 33 bases in frame from base 1. CDR1 SQVTM and CDR2 ANQGSEA are derived from the germline V gene. The sample consisted of blood. This receptor chain uses TRBV29-1 and TRBJ2-3; confidence is insufficient to name the D gene. The sequence derives from a man aged 18 to 29 in good health. The DNA is TGCAGCGTTAATAGCCCAGATACGCAGTATTTT. This encodes CSVNSPDTQYF.